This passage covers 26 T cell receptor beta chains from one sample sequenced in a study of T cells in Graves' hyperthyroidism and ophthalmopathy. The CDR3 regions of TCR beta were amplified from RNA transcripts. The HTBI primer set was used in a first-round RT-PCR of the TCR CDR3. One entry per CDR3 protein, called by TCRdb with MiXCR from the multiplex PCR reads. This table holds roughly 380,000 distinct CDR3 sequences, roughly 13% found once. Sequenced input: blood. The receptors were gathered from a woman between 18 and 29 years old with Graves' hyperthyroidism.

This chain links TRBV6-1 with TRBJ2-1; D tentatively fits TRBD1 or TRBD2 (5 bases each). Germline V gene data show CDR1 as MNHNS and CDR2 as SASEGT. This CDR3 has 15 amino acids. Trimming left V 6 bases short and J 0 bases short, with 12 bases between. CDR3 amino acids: CASRRDHISYNEQFF. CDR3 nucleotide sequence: TGTGCCAGCAGGAGGGACCACATCTCCTACAATGAGCAGTTCTTC.

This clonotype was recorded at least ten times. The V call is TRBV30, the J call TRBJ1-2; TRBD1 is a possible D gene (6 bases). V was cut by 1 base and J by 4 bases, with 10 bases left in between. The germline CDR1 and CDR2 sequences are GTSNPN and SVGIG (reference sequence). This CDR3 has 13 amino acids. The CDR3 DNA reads TGTGCCTGGAGTGAGGGGGGACGCTATGGCTACACCTTC. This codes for CAWSEGGRYGYTF. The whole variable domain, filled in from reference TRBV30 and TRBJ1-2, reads SQTIHQWPATLVQPVGSPLSLECTVEGTSNPNLYWYRQAAGRGLQLLFYSVGIGQISSEVPQNLSASRPQDRQFILSSKKLLLSDSGFYLCAWSEGGRYGYTFGSGTRLTVV.

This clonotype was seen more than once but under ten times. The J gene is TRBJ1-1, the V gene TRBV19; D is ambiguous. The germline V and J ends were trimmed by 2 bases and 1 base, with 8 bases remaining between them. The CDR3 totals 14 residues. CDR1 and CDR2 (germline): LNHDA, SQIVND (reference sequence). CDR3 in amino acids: CASSIPLGNTEAFF. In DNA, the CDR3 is TGTGCCAGTAGTATACCTCTGGGGAACACTGAAGCTTTCTTT.

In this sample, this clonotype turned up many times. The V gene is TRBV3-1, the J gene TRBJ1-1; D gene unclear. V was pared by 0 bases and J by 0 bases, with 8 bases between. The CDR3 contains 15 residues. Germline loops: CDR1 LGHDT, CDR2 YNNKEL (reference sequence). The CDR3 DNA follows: TGTGCCAGCAGCCAAGAAGCGGATTTGAACACTGAAGCTTTCTTT. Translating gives CASSQEADLNTEAFF.

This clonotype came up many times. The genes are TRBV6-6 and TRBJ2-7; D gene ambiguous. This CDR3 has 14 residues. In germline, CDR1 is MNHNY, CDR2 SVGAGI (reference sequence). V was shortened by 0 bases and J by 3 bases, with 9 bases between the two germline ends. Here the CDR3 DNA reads TGTGCCAGCAGTTACTCCCTAGGCCTCTACGAGCAGTACTTC. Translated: CASSYSLGLYEQYF.

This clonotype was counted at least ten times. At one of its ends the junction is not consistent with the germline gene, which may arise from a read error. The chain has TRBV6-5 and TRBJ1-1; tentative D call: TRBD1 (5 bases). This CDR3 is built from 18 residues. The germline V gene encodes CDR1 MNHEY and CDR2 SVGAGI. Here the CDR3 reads CASSYSSAGRVSNTEAFF. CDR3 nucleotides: TGTGCCAGCAGCTACTCCTCGGCAGGGAGGGTGTCGAACACTGAAGCTTTCTTT.

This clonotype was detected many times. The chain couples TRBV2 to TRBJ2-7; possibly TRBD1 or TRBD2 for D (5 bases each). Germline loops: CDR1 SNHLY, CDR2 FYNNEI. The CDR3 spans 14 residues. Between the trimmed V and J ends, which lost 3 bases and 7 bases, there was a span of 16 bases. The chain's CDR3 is CASSDSSGPSEQYF. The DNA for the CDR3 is TGTGCCAGCAGTGACTCGTCGGGACCGAGTGAGCAGTACTTC. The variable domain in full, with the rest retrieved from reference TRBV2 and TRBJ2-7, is EPEVTQTPSHQVTQMGQEVILRCVPISNHLYFYWYRQILGQKVEFLVSFYNNEISEKSEIFDDQFSVERPDGSNFTLKIRSTKLEDSAMYFCASSDSSGPSEQYFGPGTRLTVT.

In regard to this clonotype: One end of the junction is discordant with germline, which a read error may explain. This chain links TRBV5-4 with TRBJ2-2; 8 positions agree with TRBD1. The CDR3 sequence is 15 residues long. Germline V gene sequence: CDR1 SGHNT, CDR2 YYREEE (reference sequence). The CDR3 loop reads CASSLAGGDTGEPFF. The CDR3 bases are TGTGCCAGCAGCTTGGCAGGGGGCGACACCGGGGAGCCGTTTTTT.

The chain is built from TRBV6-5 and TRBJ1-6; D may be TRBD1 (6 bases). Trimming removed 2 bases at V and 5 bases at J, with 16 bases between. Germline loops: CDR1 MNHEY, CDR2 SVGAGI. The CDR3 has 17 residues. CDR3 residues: CASSYVRGAAHNSPLHF. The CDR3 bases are TGTGCCAGCAGTTACGTACGGGGGGCCGCGCATAATTCACCCCTCCACTTT.

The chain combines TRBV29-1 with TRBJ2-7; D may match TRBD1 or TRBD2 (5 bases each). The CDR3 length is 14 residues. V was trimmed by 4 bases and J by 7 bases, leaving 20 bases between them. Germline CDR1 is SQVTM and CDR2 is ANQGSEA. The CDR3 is CSVVSAGFRGEQYF. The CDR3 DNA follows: TGCAGCGTTGTATCCGCAGGGTTCCGAGGGGAGCAGTACTTC.

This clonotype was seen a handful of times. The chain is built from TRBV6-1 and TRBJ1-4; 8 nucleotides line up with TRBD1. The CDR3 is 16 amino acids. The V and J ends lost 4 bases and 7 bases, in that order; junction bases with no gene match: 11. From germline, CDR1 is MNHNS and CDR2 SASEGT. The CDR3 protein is CASSVETGGGSEKLFF. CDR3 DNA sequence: TGTGCCAGCAGTGTCGAAACAGGGGGGGGAAGTGAAAAACTGTTTTTT.

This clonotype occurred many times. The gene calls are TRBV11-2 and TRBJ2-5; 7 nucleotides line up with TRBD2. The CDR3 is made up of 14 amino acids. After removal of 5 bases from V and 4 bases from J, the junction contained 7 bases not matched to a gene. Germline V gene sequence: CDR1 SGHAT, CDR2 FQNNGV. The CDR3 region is CASSRTAGPETQYF. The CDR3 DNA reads TGTGCCAGCAGCCGCACAGCGGGACCAGAGACCCAGTACTTC. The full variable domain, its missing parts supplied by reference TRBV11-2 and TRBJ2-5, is EAGVAQSPRYKIIEKRQSVAFWCNPISGHATLYWYQQILGQGPKLLIQFQNNGVVDDSQLPKDRFSAERLKGVDSTLKIQPAKLEDSAVYLCASSRTAGPETQYFGPGTRLLVL.

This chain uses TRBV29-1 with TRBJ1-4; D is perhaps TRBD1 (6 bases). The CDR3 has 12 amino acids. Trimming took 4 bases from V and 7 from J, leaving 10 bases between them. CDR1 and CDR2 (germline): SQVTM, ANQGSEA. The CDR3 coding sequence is TGCAGCGTTGTGGGCAGGGGTGAAAAACTGTTTTTT. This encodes CSVVGRGEKLFF.

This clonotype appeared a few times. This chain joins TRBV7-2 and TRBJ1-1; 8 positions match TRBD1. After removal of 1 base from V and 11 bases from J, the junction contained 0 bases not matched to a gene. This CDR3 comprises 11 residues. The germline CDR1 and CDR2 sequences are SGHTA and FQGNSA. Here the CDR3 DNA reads TGTGCCAGCAGCTTAGGGACAGGGGCTTTCTTT. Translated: CASSLGTGAFF.

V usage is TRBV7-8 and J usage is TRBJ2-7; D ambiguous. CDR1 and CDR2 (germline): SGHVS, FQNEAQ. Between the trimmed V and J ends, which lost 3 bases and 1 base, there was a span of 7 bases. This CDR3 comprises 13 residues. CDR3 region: CASSFARSYEQYF. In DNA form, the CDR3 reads TGTGCCAGCAGCTTCGCCCGATCCTACGAGCAGTACTTC. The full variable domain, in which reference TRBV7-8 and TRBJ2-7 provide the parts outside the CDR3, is GAGVSQSPRYKVAKRGQDVALRCDPISGHVSLFWYQQALGQGPEFLTYFQNEAQLDKSGLPSDRFFAERPEGSVSTLKIQRTQQEDSAVYLCASSFARSYEQYFGPGTRLTVT.

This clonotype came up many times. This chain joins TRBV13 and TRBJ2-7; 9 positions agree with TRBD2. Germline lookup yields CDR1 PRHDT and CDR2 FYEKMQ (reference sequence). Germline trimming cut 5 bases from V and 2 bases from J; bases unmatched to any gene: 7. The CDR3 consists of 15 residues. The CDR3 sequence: CASSLLAGPPYEQYF. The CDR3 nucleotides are TGTGCCAGCAGCCTTCTAGCGGGACCTCCCTACGAGCAGTACTTC.

CDR3 loop: CSARTENTEAFF. CDR3 coding DNA: TGCAGTGCCCGTACAGAGAACACTGAAGCTTTCTTT. The chain employs TRBV20-1 and TRBJ1-1; no firm D call. Germline-derived CDR1 and CDR2 are DFQATT and SNEGSKA (reference sequence). Trimming shortened V by 6 bases and J by 1 base, and 9 bases separated the two germline ends. CDR3 length: 12 amino acids.

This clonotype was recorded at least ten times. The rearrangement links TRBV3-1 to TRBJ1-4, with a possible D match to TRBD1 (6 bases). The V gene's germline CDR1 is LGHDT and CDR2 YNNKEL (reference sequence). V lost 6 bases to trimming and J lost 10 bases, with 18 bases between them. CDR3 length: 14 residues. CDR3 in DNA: TGTGCCAGCAGTTCGGACAGACTATTTGGAAAACTGTTTTTT. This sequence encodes CASSSDRLFGKLFF.

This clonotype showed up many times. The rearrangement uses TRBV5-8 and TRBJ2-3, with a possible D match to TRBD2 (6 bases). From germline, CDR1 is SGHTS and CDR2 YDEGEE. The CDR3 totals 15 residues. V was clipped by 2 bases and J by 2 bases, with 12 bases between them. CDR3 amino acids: CASSFLATNTDTQYF. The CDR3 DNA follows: TGTGCCAGCAGCTTTCTAGCGACAAACACAGATACGCAGTATTTT.

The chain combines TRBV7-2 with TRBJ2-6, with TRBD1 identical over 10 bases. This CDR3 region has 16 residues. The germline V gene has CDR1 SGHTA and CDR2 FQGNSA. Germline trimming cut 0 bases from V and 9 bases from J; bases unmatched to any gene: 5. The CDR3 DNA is TGTGCCAGCAGCTTAGCCCCGGGACAGGGGTACAACGTCCTGACTTTC. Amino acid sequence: CASSLAPGQGYNVLTF.

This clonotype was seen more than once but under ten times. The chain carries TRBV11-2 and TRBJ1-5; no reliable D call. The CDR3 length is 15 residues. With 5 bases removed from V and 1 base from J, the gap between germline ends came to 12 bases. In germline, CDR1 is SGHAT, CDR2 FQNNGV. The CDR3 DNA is TGTGCCAGCAGCGAAACCACCGGCAGCAATCAGCCCCAGCATTTT. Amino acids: CASSETTGSNQPQHF.

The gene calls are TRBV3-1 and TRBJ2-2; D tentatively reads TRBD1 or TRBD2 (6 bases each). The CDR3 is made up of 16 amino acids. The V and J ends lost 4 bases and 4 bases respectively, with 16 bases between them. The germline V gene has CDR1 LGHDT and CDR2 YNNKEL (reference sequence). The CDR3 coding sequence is TGTGCCAGCAGCCCCTTTAGCGGAGGGGGCACCGGGGAGCTGTTTTTT. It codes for CASSPFSGGGTGELFF.

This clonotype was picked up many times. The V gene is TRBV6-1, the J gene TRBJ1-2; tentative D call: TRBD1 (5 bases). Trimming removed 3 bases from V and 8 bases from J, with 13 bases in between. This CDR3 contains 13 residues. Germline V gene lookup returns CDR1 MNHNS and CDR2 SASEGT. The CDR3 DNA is TGTGCCAGCAGTGAGGTCAATAGGGGCGGCTACACCTTC. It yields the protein CASSEVNRGGYTF.

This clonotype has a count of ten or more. The CDR3 protein is CASNSLGQNTGELFF. In DNA form, the CDR3 reads TGTGCCAGCAACTCACTCGGACAGAACACCGGGGAGCTGTTTTTT. V and J are TRBV27 and TRBJ2-2; D is possibly TRBD1 (5 bases). The V gene's germline CDR1 is MNHEY and CDR2 SMNVEV (reference sequence). Trimming shortened V by 7 bases and J by 1 base, and 13 bases separated the two germline ends. This CDR3 spans 15 amino acids.

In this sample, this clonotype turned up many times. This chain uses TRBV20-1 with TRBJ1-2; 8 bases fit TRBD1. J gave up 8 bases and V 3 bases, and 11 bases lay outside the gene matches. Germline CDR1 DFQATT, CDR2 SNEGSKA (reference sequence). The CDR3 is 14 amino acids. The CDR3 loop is CSASPAGTGGGYTF. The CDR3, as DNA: TGCAGTGCTAGTCCCGCCGGGACAGGAGGGGGCTACACCTTC.

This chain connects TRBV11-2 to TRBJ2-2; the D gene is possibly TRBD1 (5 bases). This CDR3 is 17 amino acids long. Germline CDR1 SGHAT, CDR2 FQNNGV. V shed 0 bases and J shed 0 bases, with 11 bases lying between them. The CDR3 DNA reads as TGTGCCAGCAGCTTAGATTTCAGGGCGGCGAACACCGGGGAGCTGTTTTTT. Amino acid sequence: CASSLDFRAANTGELFF.